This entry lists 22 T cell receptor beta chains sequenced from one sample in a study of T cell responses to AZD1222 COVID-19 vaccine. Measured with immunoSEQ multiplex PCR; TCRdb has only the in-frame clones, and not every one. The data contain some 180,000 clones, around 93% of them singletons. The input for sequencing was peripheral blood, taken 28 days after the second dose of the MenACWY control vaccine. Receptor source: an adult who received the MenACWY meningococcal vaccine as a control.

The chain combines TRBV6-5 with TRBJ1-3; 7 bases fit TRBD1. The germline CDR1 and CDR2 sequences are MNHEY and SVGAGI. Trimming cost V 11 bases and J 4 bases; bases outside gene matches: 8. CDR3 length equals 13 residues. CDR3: CAAARGSGNTIYF. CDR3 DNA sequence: TGTGCCGCGGCCAGGGGGTCGGGAAACACCATATATTTT.

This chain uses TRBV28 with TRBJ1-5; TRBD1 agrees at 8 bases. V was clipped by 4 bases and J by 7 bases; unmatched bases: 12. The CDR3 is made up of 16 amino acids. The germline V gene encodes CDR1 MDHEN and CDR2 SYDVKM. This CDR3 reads CASSSPRQGAGQPQHF. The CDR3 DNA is TGTGCCAGCAGTTCTCCCCGGCAGGGGGCAGGGCAGCCCCAGCATTTT.

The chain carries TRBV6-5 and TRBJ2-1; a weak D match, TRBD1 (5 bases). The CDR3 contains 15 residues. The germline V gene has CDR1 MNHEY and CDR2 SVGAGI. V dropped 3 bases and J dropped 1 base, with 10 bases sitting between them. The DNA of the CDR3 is TGTGCCAGCAGTTATCAGGGATCATCCTACAATGAGCAGTTCTTC. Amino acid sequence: CASSYQGSSYNEQFF.

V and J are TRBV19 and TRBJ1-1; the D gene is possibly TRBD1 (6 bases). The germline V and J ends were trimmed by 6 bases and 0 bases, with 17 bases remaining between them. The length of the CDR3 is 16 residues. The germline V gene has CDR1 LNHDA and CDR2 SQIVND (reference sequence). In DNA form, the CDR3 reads TGTGCCAGTAGCGAAACACAGGGAGAGGTGAACACTGAAGCTTTCTTT. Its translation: CASSETQGEVNTEAFF.

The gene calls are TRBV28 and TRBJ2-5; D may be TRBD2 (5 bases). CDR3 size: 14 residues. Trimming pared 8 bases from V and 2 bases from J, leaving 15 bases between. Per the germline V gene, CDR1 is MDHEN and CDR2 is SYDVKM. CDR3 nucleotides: TGTGCCAGCCTCAAGGGCGGGTGGCAAGAGACCCAGTACTTC. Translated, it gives CASLKGGWQETQYF.

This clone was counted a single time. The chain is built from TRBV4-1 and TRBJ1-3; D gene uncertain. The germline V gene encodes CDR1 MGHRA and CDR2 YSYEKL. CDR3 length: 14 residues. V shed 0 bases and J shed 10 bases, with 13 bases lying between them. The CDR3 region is CASSQEEGGMTIYF. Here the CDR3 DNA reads TGCGCCAGCAGCCAAGAGGAAGGCGGCATGACCATATATTTT.

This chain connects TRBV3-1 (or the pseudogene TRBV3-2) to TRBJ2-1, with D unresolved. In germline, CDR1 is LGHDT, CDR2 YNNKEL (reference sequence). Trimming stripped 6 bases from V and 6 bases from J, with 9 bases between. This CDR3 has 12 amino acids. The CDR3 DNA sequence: TGTGCCAGCAGTCGAATTAGCAATGAGCAGTTCTTC. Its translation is CASSRISNEQFF.

The CDR3: CASSSSWVMNTIYF. The CDR3 DNA is TGTGCCAGCAGCTCCTCTTGGGTGATGAACACCATATATTTT. The V gene is TRBV7-2, the J gene TRBJ1-3, with D hard to call. CDR1 is SGHTA, CDR2 FQGNSA, per germline. This CDR3 comprises 14 residues. V was shortened by 4 bases and J by 7 bases, with 14 bases between the two germline ends.

The CDR3 DNA is TGTGCCAGCCGCCAGGCGGGGGGCTACGAGCAGTACTTC. This gives the protein CASRQAGGYEQYF. The rearrangement links TRBV27 to TRBJ2-7; 8 bases are shared with TRBD2. The CDR3 is made up of 13 amino acids. The V segment lost 8 bases and the J segment 3 bases; nucleotides outside the gene matches: 6. Germline V gene sequence: CDR1 MNHEY, CDR2 SMNVEV (reference sequence).

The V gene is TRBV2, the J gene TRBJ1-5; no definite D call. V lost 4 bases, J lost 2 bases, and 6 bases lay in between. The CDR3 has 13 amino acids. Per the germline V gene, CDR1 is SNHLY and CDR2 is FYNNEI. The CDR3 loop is CASSVRGNQPQHF. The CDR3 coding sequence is TGTGCCAGCAGTGTGAGGGGCAATCAGCCCCAGCATTTT.

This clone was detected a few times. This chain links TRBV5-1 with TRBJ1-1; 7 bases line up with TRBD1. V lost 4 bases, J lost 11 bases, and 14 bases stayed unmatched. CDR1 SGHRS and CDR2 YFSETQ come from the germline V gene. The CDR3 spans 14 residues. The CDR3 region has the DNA TGCGCCAGCAGCGGGTTAGGACAGGCCATGTCGGCTTTCTTT. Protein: CASSGLGQAMSAFF.

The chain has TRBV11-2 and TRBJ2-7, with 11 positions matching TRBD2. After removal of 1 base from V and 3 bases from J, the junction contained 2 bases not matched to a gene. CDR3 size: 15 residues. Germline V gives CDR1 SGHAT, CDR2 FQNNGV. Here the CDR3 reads CASSLGGLAGYEQYF. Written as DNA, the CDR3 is TGTGCCAGCAGCTTAGGAGGACTAGCGGGCTACGAGCAGTACTTC.

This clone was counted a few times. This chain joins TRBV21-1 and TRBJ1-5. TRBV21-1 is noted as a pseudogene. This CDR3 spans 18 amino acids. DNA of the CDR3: TGTGCCAGCAGCAAAACCCCTTTGAGGGGCGATCGCAATCAGCCCCAGCATTTT. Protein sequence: CASSKTPLRGDRNQPQHF.

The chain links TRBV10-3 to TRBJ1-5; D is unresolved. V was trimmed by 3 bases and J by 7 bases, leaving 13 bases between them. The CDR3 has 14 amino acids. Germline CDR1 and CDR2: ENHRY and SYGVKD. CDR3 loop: CAISERGSRQPQHF. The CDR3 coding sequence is TGTGCCATCAGTGAACGAGGGAGTAGGCAGCCCCAGCATTTT.

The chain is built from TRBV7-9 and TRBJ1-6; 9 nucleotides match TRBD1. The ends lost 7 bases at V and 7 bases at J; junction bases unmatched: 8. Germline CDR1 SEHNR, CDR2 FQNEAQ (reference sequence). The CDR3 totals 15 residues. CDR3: CASTATGGENSPLHF. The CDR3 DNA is TGTGCCAGCACCGCGACAGGGGGTGAGAATTCACCCCTCCACTTT.

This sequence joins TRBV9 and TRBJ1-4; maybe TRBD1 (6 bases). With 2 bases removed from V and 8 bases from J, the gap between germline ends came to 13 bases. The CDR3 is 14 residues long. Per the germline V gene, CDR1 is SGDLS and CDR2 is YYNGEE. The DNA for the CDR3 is TGTGCCAGCAGCGTCCAGGGGAGTGGGGAAAAACTGTTTTTT. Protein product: CASSVQGSGEKLFF.

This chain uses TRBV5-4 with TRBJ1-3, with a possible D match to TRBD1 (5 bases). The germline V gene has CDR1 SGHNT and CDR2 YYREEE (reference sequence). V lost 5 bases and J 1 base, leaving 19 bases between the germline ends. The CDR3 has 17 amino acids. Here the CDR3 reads CASSLRMGRTSGNTIYF. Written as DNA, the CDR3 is TGTGCCAGCAGTTTGAGAATGGGGCGAACATCTGGAAACACCATATATTTT.

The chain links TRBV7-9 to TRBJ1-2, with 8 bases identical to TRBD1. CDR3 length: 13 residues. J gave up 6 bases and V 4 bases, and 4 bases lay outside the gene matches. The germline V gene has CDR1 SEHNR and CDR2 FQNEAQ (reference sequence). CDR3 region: CASSSRGPDGYTF. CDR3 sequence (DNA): TGTGCCAGCAGCTCCAGGGGGCCGGATGGCTACACCTTC.

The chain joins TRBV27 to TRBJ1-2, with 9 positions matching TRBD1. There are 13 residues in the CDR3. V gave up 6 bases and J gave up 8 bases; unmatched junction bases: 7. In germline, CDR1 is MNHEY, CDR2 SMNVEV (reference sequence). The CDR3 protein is CASRTGGGQGYTF. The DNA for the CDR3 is TGTGCCAGCAGGACAGGGGGAGGTCAGGGCTACACCTTC.

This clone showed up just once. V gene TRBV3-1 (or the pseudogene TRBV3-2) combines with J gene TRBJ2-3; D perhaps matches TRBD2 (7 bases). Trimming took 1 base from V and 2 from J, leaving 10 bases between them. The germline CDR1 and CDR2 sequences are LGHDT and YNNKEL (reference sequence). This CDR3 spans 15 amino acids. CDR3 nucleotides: TGTGCCAGCAGCCAAGGCGGGGGCCCCACAGATACGCAGTATTTT. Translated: CASSQGGGPTDTQYF.

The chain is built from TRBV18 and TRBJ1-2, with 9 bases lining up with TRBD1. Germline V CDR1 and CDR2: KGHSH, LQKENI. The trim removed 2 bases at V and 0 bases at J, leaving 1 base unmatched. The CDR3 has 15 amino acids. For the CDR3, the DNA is TGTGCCAGCTCACCAGGGGACAGGGCTAACTATGGCTACACCTTC. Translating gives CASSPGDRANYGYTF.

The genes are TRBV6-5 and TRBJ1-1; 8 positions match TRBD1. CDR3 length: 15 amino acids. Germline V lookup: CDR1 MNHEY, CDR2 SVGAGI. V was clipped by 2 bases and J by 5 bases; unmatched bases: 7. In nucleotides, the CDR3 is TGTGCCAGCAGTTACGCCGGACAGGGAGGGACTGAAGCTTTCTTT. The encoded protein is CASSYAGQGGTEAFF.